The 2 T cell receptor beta chains in this list originate from one sample, sequenced in a study of CD8 T cells in ankylosing spondylitis. TCRdb re-derived calls from the 5' RACE reads in MiXCR, one entry per CDR3 protein. Among approximately 90,000 distinct CDR3 sequences listed, about 7.7% were seen once. The source material was blood, either unsorted or a sorted T cell fraction (not recorded which). These receptors originate from a male donor with ankylosing spondylitis or in good health (not recorded which).

This clonotype appeared many times. The chain employs TRBV12-3 or TRBV12-4 and TRBJ2-7; D uncertain. This CDR3 has 14 residues. V was cut by 6 bases and J by 6 bases, with 18 bases left in between. The CDR3 DNA reads as TGTGCCAGCAGACCAGCCCCGGGTGGGTCCGAGCAGTACTTC. Translated: CASRPAPGGSEQYF.

Worth noting for this clonotype: Germline and junction disagree at one end, which may indicate a read error. The gene calls are TRBV6-5 and TRBJ1-4; the D is unclear. CDR1 is MNHEY and CDR2 is SVGAGI in the germline V gene. This CDR3 is built from 13 residues. CDR3 region: CVSSSGPRGGVFF. The CDR3 DNA follows: TGTGTCAGCAGCTCGGGCCCCCGAGGAGGAGTTTTTTTT.